This T cell receptor beta chain was recorded in a study of T cell repertoires in cytomegalovirus infection. Background on the study: CMV epitopes in the study were HLA-C-restricted (recently identified) and HLA-B-restricted (well studied). Study-wide findings and caveats: Based on cumulative public TCR beta family frequency, carriers of CMV plus the relevant HLA were identified.

TCRdb fed the reads into MiXCR, producing one record per CDR3 protein. The profile shows around 49,000 distinct CDR3 sequences, about a fifth of them singletons. In germline, CDR1 is SQVTM, CDR2 ANQGSEA. V dropped 4 bases and J dropped 5 bases, with 15 bases sitting between them. The CDR3 loop spans 13 amino acids. This clonotype was counted a few times. The antigen is not known. The clonotype originates from a human donor in good health (CMV status not recorded). Some clones in this sample may be carry-over from other donors' samples. V gene TRBV29-1 combines with J gene TRBJ2-7, with a tentative D call TRBD1 (8 bases). Source: CD8+ T cells from cultured PBMCs, taken from culture after CMV antigen stimulation. For the CDR3, the DNA is TGCAGCGTTGGCGGGGGACAGGTCCACGAGCAGTACTTC. It specifies CSVGGGQVHEQYF.